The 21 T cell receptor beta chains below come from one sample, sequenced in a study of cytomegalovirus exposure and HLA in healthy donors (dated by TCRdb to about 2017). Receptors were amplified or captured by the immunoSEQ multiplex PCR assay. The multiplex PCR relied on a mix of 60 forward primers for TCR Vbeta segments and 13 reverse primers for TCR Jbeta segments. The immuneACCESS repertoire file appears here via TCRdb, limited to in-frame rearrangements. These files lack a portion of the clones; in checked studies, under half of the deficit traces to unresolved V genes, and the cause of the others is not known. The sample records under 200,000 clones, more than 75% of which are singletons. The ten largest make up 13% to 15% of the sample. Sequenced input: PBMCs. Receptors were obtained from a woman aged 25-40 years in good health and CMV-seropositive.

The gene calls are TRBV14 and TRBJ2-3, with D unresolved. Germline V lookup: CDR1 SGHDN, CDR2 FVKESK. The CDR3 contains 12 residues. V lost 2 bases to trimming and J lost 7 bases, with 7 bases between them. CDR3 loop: CASSQRANTQYF. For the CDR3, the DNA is TGTGCCAGCAGCCAACGAGCGAATACGCAGTATTTT.

The CDR3 reads CASSFGGPAGGRDTQYF. CDR3 in DNA: TGTGCCAGCAGTTTTGGGGGACCTGCGGGAGGCAGGGATACGCAGTATTTT. The V and J genes are TRBV27 and TRBJ2-3; 8 bases map to TRBD2. This CDR3 has 17 amino acids. CDR1 MNHEY and CDR2 SMNVEV come from the germline V gene (reference sequence). V trimming: 3 bases; J trimming: 6 bases; junction bases outside the gene matches: 14.

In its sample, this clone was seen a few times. The CDR3 sequence: CSLAGGPTSYNEQFF. The CDR3 DNA reads as TGCAGCCTCGCCGGGGGGCCCACCTCCTACAATGAGCAGTTCTTC. J is TRBJ2-1 and V is TRBV29-1, with D maybe TRBD2 (7 bases). The ends were cut back, 8 bases at V and 0 bases at J, with 17 bases in the middle. The CDR3 spans 15 residues. Looked up from germline, CDR1 is SQVTM and CDR2 is ANQGSEA.

CDR3 region: CASSLLAGSYNEQFF. In DNA, the CDR3 is TGTGCCAGCAGCCTCCTAGCGGGATCGTACAATGAGCAGTTCTTC. The chain links TRBV7-3 to TRBJ2-1; 9 nucleotides match TRBD2. Losses at the gene ends were 5 bases for V and 4 bases for J; bases not matched to a gene: 6. This CDR3 region has 15 residues. Germline V lookup: CDR1 SGHTA, CDR2 FQGTGA.

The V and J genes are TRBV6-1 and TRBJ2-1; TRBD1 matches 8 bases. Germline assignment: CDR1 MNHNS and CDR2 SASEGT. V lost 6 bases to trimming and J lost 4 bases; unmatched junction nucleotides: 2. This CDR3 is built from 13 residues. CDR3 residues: CASRGTGYNEQFF. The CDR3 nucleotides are TGTGCCAGCAGGGGGACAGGTTACAATGAGCAGTTCTTC.

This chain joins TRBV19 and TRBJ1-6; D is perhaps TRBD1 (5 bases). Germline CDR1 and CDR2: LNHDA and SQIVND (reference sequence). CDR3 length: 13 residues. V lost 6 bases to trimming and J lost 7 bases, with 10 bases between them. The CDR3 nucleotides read TGTGCCAGTAGCCAACAGGCGAATTCACCCCTCCACTTT. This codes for CASSQQANSPLHF. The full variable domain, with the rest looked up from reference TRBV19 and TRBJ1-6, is DGGITQSPKYLFRKEGQNVTLSCEQNLNHDAMYWYRQDPGQGLRLIYYSQIVNDFQKGDIAEGYSVSREKKESFPLTVTSAQKNPTAFYLCASSQQANSPLHFGNGTRLTVT.

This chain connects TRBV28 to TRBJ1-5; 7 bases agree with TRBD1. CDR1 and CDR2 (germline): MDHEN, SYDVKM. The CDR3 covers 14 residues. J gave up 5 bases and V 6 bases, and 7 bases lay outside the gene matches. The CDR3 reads CASSQTRGYQPQHF. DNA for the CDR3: TGTGCCAGCAGCCAAACCAGGGGGTATCAGCCCCAGCATTTT.

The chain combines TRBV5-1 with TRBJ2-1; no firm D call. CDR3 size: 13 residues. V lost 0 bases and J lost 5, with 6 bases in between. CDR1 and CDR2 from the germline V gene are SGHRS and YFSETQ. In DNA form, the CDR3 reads TGCGCCAGCAGCTTGGCCCAGAACAATGAGCAGTTCTTC. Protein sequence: CASSLAQNNEQFF.

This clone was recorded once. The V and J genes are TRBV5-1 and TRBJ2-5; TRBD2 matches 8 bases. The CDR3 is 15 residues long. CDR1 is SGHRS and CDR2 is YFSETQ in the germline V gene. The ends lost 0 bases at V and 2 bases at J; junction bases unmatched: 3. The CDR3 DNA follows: TGCGCCAGCAGCTTGGACAGCGGGAGACAAGAGACCCAGTACTTC. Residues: CASSLDSGRQETQYF. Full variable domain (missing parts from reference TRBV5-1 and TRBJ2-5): KAGVTQTPRYLIKTRGQQVTLSCSPISGHRSVSWYQQTPGQGLQFLFEYFSETQRNKGNFPGRFSGRQFSNSRSEMNVSTLELGDSALYLCASSLDSGRQETQYFGPGTRLLVL.

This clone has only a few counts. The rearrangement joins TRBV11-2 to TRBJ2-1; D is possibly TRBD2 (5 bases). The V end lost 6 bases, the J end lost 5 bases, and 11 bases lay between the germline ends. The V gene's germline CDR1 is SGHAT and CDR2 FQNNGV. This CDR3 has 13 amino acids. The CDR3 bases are TGTGCCAGCAGTCGATTAGCGAACAATGAGCAGTTCTTC. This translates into CASSRLANNEQFF.

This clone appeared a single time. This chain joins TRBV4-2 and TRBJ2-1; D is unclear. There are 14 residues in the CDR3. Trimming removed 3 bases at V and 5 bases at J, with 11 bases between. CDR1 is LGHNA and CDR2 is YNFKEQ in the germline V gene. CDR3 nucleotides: TGTGCCAGCAGCCACCTTCAAACTAACAATGAGCAGTTCTTC. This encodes CASSHLQTNNEQFF.

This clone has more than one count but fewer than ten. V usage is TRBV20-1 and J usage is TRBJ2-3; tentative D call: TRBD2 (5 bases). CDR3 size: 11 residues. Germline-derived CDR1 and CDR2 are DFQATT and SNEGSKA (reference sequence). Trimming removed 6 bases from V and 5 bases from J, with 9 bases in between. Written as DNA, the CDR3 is TGCAGTGCCACAGAGGGAGATACGCAGTATTTT. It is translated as CSATEGDTQYF.

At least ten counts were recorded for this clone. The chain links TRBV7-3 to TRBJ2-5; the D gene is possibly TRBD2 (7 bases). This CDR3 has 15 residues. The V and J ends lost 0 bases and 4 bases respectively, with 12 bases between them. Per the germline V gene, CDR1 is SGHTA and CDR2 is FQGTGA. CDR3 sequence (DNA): TGTGCCAGCAGCTTAACGGGGGGGGCAGGAGAGACCCAGTACTTC. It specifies CASSLTGGAGETQYF.

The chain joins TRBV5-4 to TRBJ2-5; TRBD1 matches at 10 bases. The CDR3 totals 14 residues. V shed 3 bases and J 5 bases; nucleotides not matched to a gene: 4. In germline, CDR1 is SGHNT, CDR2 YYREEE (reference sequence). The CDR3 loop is CASSSDRGGETQYF. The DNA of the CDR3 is TGTGCCAGCAGCTCGGACAGGGGGGGGGAGACCCAGTACTTC.

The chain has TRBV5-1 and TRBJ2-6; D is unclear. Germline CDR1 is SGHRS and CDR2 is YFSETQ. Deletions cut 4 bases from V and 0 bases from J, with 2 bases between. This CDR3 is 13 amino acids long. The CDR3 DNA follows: TGCGCCAGCAGCCTCTCTGGGGCCAACGTCCTGACTTTC. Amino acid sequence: CASSLSGANVLTF.

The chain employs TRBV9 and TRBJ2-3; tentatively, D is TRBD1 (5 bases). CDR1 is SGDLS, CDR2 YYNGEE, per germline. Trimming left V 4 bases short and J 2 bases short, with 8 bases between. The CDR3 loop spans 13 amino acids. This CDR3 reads CASSPDITDTQYF. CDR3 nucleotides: TGTGCCAGCAGCCCGGACATCACAGATACGCAGTATTTT.

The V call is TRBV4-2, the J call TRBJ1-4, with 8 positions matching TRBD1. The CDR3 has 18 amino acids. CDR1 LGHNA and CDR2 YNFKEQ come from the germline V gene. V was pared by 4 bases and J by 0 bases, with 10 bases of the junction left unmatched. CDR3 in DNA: TGTGCCAGCAGCCGACGAATAGGGACAGGCTCAACTAATGAAAAACTGTTTTTT. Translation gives CASSRRIGTGSTNEKLFF.

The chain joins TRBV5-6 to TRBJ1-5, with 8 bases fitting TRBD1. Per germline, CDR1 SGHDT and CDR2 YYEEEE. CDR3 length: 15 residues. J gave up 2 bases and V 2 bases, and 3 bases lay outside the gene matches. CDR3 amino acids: CASSLQGERNQPQHF. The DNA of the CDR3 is TGTGCCAGCAGCTTACAGGGGGAGCGCAATCAGCCCCAGCATTTT.

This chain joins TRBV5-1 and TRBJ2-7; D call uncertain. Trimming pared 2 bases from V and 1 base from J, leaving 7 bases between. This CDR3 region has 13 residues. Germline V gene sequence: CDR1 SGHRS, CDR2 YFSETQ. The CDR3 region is CASSLHYSYEQYF. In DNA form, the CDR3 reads TGCGCCAGCAGCTTACACTATTCCTACGAGCAGTACTTC.

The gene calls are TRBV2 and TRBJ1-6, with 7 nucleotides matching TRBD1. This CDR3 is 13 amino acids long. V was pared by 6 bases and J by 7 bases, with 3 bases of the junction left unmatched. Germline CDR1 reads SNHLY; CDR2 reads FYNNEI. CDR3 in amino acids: CASRTGTNSPLHF. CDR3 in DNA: TGTGCCAGCAGGACAGGGACAAATTCACCCCTCCACTTT. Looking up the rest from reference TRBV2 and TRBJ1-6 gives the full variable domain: EPEVTQTPSHQVTQMGQEVILRCVPISNHLYFYWYRQILGQKVEFLVSFYNNEISEKSEIFDDQFSVERPDGSNFTLKIRSTKLEDSAMYFCASRTGTNSPLHFGNGTRLTVT.

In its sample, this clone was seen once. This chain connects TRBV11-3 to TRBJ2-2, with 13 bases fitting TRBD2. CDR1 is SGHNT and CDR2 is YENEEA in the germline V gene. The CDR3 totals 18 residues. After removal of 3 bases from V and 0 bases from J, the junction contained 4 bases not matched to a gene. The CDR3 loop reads CASSFGTSGAANTGELFF. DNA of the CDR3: TGTGCCAGCAGCTTCGGGACTAGCGGGGCCGCGAACACCGGGGAGCTGTTTTTT. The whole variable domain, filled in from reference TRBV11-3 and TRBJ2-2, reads EAGVVQSPRYKIIEKKQPVAFWCNPISGHNTLYWYLQNLGQGPELLIRYENEEAVDDSQLPKDRFSAERLKGVDSTLKIQPAELGDSAVYLCASSFGTSGAANTGELFFGEGSRLTVL.